This T cell receptor (beta chain) was obtained from a study of cytomegalovirus exposure and HLA in healthy donors. Study-level points and caveats: Later work associated 16,951 TCR beta sequences with HLA alleles at 0.05 false discovery rate. High sensitivity and specificity were reportedly achieved when the classifier diagnosed cytomegalovirus status. Per published accounts, TCR beta sequences correctly predicted the HLA-A and HLA-B alleles of most subjects.

Primers for the PCR totalled 60 Vbeta and 13 Jbeta. Sequencing was performed with immunoSEQ multiplex PCR; in TCRdb, only in-frame clones are kept and a portion is missing. The table has tens of thousands of clones, about 78% seen once. This clone was detected only once. The antigen remains undetermined. At the time of sampling, donors were nominally healthy, though unrecorded immune exposures were likely. Trimming pared 3 bases from V and 3 bases from J, leaving 12 bases between. Germline V CDR1 and CDR2: MNHEY, SMNVEV (reference sequence). The CDR3 loop spans 14 amino acids. What was sequenced was PBMCs. This chain uses TRBV27 with TRBJ2-7; D gene uncertain. The sequence was collected from a woman between 40 and 55 years old in good health and CMV-seropositive. CDR3 sequence: CASSLSQEYYEQYF. As DNA, the CDR3 is TGTGCCAGCAGTTTGTCGCAGGAATACTACGAGCAGTACTTC.